This T cell receptor beta chain was obtained from a study of T-cell memory formation after mild COVID-19. Study-wide context: TCR clustering was largely donor specific.

Ten or more counts support this clonotype. The antigen remains undetermined. This CDR3 is 14 amino acids long. Germline V gene sequence: CDR1 SGHRS, CDR2 YFSETQ. The junction had 6 bases not matched to a gene; V was cut back by 5 bases and J by 3 bases. Study-wide findings and caveats: A second wave of clones peaked on day 37, and their SARS-CoV-2 specificity went unconfirmed.

5'RACE, which relied on constant-segment primers, yielded TCR alpha and TCR beta cDNA libraries carrying sample barcodes and UMIs. TCRdb reanalysed the 5' RACE reads using MiXCR and keeps one entry per CDR3 protein. Of 150,000 or so distinct CDR3 sequences listed, approximately 14% are singletons. The V call is TRBV5-1, the J call TRBJ2-3; TRBD1 agrees at 7 bases. The sample consisted of PBMCs or a T cell subset sorted from them (not recorded which). The receptor was derived from an adult woman who had mild COVID-19 (a few samples of this study predate the infection). Cell type and time point are not known. CDR3 in amino acids: CASRKQGSTDTQYF. In nucleotides, the CDR3 is TGCGCCAGCAGGAAACAGGGGAGTACAGATACGCAGTATTTT.